The subject of this entry is one TCR beta chain. This clonotype was counted between two and nine times. Its antigen is not yet known. The input lacks base qualities; no much larger clone sits a single base away. This sample is part of a study of blood T cells in healthy people across ages (dated by TCRdb to between 2015 and 2017). About the investigation overall: In model experiments, template switching captured roughly one uniquely barcoded TCR beta cDNA molecule for every two T cells. The donors were divided into four age groups: young (average roughly 17 years), middle-aged (about 41), aged (approximately 59) and long-lived (more than 75). The study analyzed two additional independent replicas of 1 million unique cDNA reads from the same blood draw for two donors, one aged 18 to 30 and one aged 80 or older. Donors of different ages were randomly distributed across sequencing lanes to avoid experimental bias. The study measured age-related changes in TCR beta repertoire diversity using deep sequencing normalized with unique cDNA molecular identifiers.

The receptor library was made with 5' RACE. Sequencing took place on an Illumina HiSeq 2500. A second roughly 6 to 11 cycle PCR used a sample-barcoded 5' primer and a J-beta primer mix. A template-switch 5' adaptor carrying 12 random nucleotides introduced a unique molecular identifier onto each TCR beta cDNA molecule. At least 2.5 million CDR3-containing paired-end reads were obtained from each sample. All of the RNA was converted into first-strand cDNA using the Mint cDNA synthesis kit, with a TRBC-specific oligonucleotide serving as the primer. Following uracil-DNA glycosylase treatment, all cDNA underwent a first 18-cycle PCR with the universal primers M1SS and BC2_uni_R. As for the authors' bioinformatics: For normalization, 1 million high-quality reads, each with a distinct molecular identifier, were randomly selected from each sample. Instead of being binned into consensus sequences, reads that shared molecular identifiers were thrown out. MiTCR, set to a Q25 quality threshold and the strictest error-elimination algorithm, was used for CDR3 identification, clonotype clustering and error correction. Lower-bound total TCR beta diversity was estimated with a nonparametric unseen species model using Euler transformation. TCRdb redid the processing of the public reads, applying fastp at Q25 and MiXCR, and retained in-frame beta chains. Entries that share a CDR3 protein sequence are merged under the most common genes and DNA. Clone size and V and J calls follow TCRdb, not the original study. Recorded for this sample are 850,000 or so distinct CDR3 sequences; roughly 26% of them occurred a single time. Clones ranked in the top ten supply around a sixth of the sample.

The donors were some 39 Caucasian individuals from Russia, aged roughly 6 to 100 years, who were systemically healthy. Around 10 milliliters of peripheral blood were collected from each donor into EDTA-treated Vacutainer tubes. Ficoll-Paque density-gradient centrifugation was used to isolate PBMCs, with at least 6.5 million per sample. Trizol reagent was used to extract total RNA from PBMCs, with at least 5.5 micrograms per sample. For every donor, flow cytometry on a PBMC aliquot measured the percentage of naive CD45RAhigh/CD27high T cells. Broader findings and caveats from the paper: Observed TCR beta diversity per million T cells fell roughly linearly with age, and a significant reduction was already apparent by age approximately 41. Compared with the aged group, the long-lived group had more naive CD4+ T cells, fewer expanded clones and increased TCR diversity, suggesting age selection. Conclusive comparison of naive and antigen-experienced compartments was prevented by the profiling of bulk unsorted PBMCs. The percentage of naive T cells measured by flow cytometry correlated strongly with observed TCR beta diversity. The CMV infection status of donors was not known, potentially confounding age-related changes in expanded clonotypes. Estimates of total diversity based on one million sequenced T cells were regarded as lower bounds and as underestimates.

The trim is 4 bases for V and 1 base for J, with a gap of 7 bases between the germline ends. Via the germline V gene, CDR1 is KGHSH and CDR2 LQKENI. From the cysteine through the phenylalanine, the CDR3 covers 14 amino acids. Only the CDR3 DNA stays, 42 bases, in frame from base 1. In this chain, TRBV18 is recombined with TRBJ2-2, with a tentative D gene TRBD1 over 6 matching bases. The TCR sequence derives from a woman aged 80 or older in good health. Sequences were obtained from blood. Read as DNA, the sequence is TGTGCCAGCTCACGGGACATGAACACCGGGGAGCTGTTTTTT. It encodes CASSRDMNTGELFF.